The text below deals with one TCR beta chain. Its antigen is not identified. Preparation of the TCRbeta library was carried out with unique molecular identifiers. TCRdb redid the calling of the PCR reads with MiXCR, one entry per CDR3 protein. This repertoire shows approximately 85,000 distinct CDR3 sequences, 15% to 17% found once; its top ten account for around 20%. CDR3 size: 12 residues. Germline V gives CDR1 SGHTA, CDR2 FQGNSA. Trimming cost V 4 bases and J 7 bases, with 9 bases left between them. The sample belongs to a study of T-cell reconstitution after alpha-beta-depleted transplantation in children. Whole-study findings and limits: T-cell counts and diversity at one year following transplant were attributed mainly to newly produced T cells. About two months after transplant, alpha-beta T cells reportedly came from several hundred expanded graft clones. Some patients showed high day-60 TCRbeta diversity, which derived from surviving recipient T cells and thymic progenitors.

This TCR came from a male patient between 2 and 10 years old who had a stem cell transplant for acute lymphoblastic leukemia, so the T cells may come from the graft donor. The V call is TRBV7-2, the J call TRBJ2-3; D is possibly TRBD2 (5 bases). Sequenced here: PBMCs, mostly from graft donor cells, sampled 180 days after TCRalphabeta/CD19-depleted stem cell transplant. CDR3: CASSSLVNTQYF. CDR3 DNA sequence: TGTGCCAGCAGCTCACTAGTGAATACGCAGTATTTT.